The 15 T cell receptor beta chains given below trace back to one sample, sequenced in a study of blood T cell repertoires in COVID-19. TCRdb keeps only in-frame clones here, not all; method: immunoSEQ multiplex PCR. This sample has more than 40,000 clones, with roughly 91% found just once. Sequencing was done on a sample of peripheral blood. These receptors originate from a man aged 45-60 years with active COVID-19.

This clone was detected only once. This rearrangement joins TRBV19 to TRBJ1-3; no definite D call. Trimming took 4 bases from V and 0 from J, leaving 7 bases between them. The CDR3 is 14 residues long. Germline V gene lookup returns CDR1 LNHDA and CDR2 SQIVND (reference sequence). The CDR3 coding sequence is TGTGCCAGTAGTAGCAGAATCTCTGGAAACACCATATATTTT. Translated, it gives CASSSRISGNTIYF.

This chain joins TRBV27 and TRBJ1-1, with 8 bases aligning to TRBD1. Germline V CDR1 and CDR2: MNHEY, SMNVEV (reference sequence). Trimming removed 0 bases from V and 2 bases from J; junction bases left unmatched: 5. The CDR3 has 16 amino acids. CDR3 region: CASSLSQGAGNTEAFF. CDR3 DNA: TGTGCCAGCAGTTTATCCCAGGGGGCTGGAAACACTGAAGCTTTCTTT.

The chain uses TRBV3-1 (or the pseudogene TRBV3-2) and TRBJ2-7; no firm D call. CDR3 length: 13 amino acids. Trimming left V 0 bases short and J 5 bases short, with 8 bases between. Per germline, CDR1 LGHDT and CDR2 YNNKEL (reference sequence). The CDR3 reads CASSQDRQDEQYF. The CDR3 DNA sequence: TGTGCCAGCAGCCAAGATCGGCAGGACGAGCAGTACTTC.

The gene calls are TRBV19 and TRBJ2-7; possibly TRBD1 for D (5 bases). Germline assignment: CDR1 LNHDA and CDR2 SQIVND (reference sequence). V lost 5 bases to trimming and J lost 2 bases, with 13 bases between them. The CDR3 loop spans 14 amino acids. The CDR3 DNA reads TGTGCCAGTAGTCCCCAGGTGGGGCCCTACGAGCAGTACTTC. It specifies CASSPQVGPYEQYF.

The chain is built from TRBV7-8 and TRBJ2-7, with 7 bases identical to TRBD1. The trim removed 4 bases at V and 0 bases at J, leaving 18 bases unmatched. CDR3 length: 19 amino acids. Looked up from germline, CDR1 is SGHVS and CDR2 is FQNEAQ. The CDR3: CASSSNIGQARRSSYEQYF. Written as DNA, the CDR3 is TGTGCCAGCAGCTCTAACATCGGACAGGCCCGCAGGAGCTCCTACGAGCAGTACTTC.

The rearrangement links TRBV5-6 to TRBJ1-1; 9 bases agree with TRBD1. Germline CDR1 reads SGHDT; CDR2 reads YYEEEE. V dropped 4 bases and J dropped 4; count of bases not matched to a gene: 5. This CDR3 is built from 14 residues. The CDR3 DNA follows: TGTGCCAGCAGCCAGGGACAGGGATTCACTGAAGCTTTCTTT. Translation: CASSQGQGFTEAFF.

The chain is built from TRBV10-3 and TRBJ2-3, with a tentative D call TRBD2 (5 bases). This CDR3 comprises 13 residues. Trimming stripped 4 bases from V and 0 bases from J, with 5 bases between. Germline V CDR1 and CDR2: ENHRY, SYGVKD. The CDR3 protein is CAISGTSTDTQYF. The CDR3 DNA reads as TGTGCCATCAGTGGGACTAGCACAGATACGCAGTATTTT.

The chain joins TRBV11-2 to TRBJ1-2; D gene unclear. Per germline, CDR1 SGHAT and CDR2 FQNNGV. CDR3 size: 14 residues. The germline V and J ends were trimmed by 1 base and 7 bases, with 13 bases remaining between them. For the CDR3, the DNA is TGTGCCAGCAGCTTAGTTCAGGCTCGTGGTGGCTACACCTTC. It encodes CASSLVQARGGYTF. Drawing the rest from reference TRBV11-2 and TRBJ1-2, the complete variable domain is EAGVAQSPRYKIIEKRQSVAFWCNPISGHATLYWYQQILGQGPKLLIQFQNNGVVDDSQLPKDRFSAERLKGVDSTLKIQPAKLEDSAVYLCASSLVQARGGYTFGSGTRLTVV.

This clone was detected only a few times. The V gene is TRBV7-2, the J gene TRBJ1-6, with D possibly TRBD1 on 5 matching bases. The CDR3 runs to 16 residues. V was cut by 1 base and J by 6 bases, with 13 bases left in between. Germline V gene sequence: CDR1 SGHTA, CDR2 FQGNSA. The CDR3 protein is CASSLVGPGFNSPLHF. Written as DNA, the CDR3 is TGTGCCAGCAGCTTAGTGGGGCCAGGCTTTAATTCACCCCTCCACTTT.

The CDR3 is CASSWTGTSTDTQYF. The CDR3 DNA is TGTGCCAGCAGTTGGACAGGGACAAGCACAGATACGCAGTATTTT. The chain joins TRBV2 to TRBJ2-3, with 8 bases fitting TRBD1. The germline gives CDR1 SNHLY, CDR2 FYNNEI. After removal of 5 bases from V and 0 bases from J, the junction contained 4 bases not matched to a gene. The CDR3 is made up of 15 amino acids.

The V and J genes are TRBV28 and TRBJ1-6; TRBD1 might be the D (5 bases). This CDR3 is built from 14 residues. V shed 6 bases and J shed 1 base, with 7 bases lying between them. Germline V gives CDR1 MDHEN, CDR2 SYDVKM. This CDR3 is CASSQGSYNSPLHF. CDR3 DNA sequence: TGTGCCAGCAGCCAGGGTTCCTATAATTCACCCCTCCACTTT.

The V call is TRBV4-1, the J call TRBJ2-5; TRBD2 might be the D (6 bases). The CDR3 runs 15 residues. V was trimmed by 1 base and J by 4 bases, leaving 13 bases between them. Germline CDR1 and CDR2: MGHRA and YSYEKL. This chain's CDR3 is CASSQGGERGETQYF. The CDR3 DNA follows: TGCGCCAGCAGCCAAGGGGGGGAAAGGGGAGAGACCCAGTACTTC.

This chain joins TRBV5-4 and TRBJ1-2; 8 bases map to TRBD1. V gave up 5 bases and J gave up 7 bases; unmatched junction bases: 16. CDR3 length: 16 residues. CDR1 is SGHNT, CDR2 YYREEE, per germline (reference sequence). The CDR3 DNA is TGTGCCAGCAGTTTTTATTACAGGGGGACTCGTGGTGGCTACACCTTC. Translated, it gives CASSFYYRGTRGGYTF.

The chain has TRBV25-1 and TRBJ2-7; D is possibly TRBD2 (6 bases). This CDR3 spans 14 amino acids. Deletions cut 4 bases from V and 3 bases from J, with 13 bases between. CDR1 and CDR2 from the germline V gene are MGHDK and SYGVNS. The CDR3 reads CASSVEGMGYEQYF. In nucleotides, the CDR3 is TGTGCCAGCAGTGTGGAGGGAATGGGCTACGAGCAGTACTTC.

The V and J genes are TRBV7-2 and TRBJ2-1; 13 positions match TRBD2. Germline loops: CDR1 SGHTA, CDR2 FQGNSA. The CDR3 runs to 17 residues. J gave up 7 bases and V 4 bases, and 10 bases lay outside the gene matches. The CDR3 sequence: CASSWGLAGSYRNEQFF. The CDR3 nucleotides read TGTGCCAGCAGCTGGGGACTAGCGGGATCATATAGGAATGAGCAGTTCTTC.